This T cell receptor beta chain emerged from a study of beta chain features in type 1 diabetes. Of the isolated RNA, all was reverse transcribed, and so the sequenced material was expressed TCRB transcripts. The protocol was immunoSEQ multiplex PCR, while the TCRdb copy is restricted to in-frame clones and leaves out a portion. The sample lists 200,000 to 300,000 clones, roughly an eighth occurring once. This clone occurred a few times. Purities in excess of 98% were seen in all sorted populations. The CDR3 is made up of 19 amino acids. Trimming at V came to 4 bases and at J to 0 bases, leaving 9 bases not matched to a gene. The germline gives CDR1 SNHLY, CDR2 FYNNEI.

The receptor's source is a woman in her thirties or forties in good health. The sample taken for sequencing was naive CD4+ T cells from blood. The genes are TRBV2 and TRBJ2-1; 13 bases agree with TRBD2. The CDR3 region is CASSVRLAGGPSSYNEQFF. In nucleotides, the CDR3 is TGTGCCAGCAGTGTGCGACTAGCGGGGGGACCGAGCTCCTACAATGAGCAGTTCTTC.